This paragraph reports one T cell receptor beta chain. This sample is drawn from a study of cytomegalovirus exposure and HLA in healthy donors. The wider study: Per a later analysis, the roughly 690 first-cohort and 95 to 150 validation repertoires shared one platform.

The protocol was immunoSEQ multiplex PCR, while the TCRdb copy is restricted to in-frame clones and leaves out a portion. This table has 110,000 to 150,000 clones, just over 90% appearing once. Sequencing used PBMCs. This clonotype originated in a man aged 18 to 30 in good health and CMV-seronegative.

This CDR3 is CASKGRVDEQYF. The CDR3 coding sequence is TGTGCCAGCAAGGGCAGGGTGGACGAGCAGTACTTC. The chain combines TRBV2 with TRBJ2-7; tentative D call: TRBD1 (5 bases). The CDR3 is 12 amino acids. Germline V CDR1 and CDR2: SNHLY, FYNNEI. V was cut by 7 bases and J by 5 bases, with 12 bases left in between.